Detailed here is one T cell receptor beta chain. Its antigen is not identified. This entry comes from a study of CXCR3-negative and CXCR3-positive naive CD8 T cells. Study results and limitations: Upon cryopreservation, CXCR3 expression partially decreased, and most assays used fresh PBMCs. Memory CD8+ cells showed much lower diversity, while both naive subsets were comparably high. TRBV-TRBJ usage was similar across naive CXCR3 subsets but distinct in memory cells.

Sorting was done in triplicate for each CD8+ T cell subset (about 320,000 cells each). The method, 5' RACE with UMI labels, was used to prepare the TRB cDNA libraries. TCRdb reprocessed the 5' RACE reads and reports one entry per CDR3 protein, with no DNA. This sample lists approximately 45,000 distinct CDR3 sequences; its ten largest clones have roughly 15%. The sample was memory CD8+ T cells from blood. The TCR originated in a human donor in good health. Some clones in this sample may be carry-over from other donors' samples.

CDR3 residues: CSAREAGTDTEAFF. The chain couples TRBV20-1 to TRBJ1-1; TCRdb's D call of TRBD1 is untestable without DNA. Germline V lookup: CDR1 DFQATT, CDR2 SNEGSKA (reference sequence). This CDR3 is 14 amino acids long.